The 8 T cell receptor beta chains reported below all come from one sample, sequenced in a study of blood T cell repertoires in COVID-19 (TCRdb year 2020). Library preparation used the immunoSEQ multiplex PCR assay. Sourced from immuneACCESS, this table was stored by TCRdb with only in-frame sequences that have V and J called. A share of the clones is absent; for the studies checked, an unresolved V gene accounts for under half, and the remainder has no known explanation. The sample table shows 100,000 to 150,000 clones, and about 80% are seen once. Roughly 2.2% of the sample lies in the top ten. Specimen: PBMCs or T cells enriched from blood (not recorded which). The source is a middle-aged man with acute COVID-19.

The J gene is TRBJ2-3, the V gene TRBV10-1; 9 nucleotides match TRBD2. Per germline, CDR1 WNHNN and CDR2 SYGVQD (reference sequence). The CDR3 contains 13 residues. Trimming removed 4 bases from V and 6 bases from J; junction bases left unmatched: 2. The CDR3 DNA reads as TGCGCCAGCAGTGGACTAGCGGCGGATACGCAGTATTTT. Translated: CASSGLAADTQYF.

The chain combines TRBV19 with TRBJ2-1; 11 bases are shared with TRBD2. V trimming: 4 bases; J trimming: 9 bases; junction bases outside the gene matches: 8. The length of the CDR3 is 15 residues. In germline, CDR1 is LNHDA, CDR2 SQIVND (reference sequence). The CDR3 sequence is CASSTSGGKQGEQFF. Written as DNA, the CDR3 is TGTGCCAGTAGTACTAGCGGGGGGAAACAGGGTGAGCAGTTCTTC.

V usage is TRBV7-2 and J usage is TRBJ2-3, with 10 positions matching TRBD2. This CDR3 is 15 amino acids long. Germline-derived CDR1 and CDR2 are SGHTA and FQGNSA. With 1 base clipped from V and 6 bases from J, the junction kept 4 bases outside the gene matches. The CDR3 region is CASSLEASGSDTQYF. The CDR3 DNA reads as TGTGCCAGCAGCTTAGAGGCTAGCGGGAGTGATACGCAGTATTTT.

The V gene is TRBV24-1, the J gene TRBJ2-3, with 10 bases matching TRBD2. Unmatched junction bases numbered 12, after V lost 3 bases and J lost 7 bases. This CDR3 is built from 17 residues. The V gene's germline CDR1 is KGHDR and CDR2 SFDVKD. The CDR3 spells CATSDTDSPSGRNTQYF. The CDR3 DNA is TGTGCCACCAGTGATACGGACAGCCCTAGCGGGAGAAATACGCAGTATTTT.

The chain combines TRBV18 with TRBJ2-3; TRBD1 agrees at 7 bases. This CDR3 has 15 amino acids. With V trimmed by 2 bases and J by 2 bases, 4 bases remained unmatched. CDR1 is KGHSH and CDR2 is LQKENI in the germline V gene. CDR3 sequence (DNA): TGTGCCAGCTCACCAGAGGGGGCGGTCACAGATACGCAGTATTTT. It yields the protein CASSPEGAVTDTQYF. The full variable domain, its missing parts supplied by reference TRBV18 and TRBJ2-3, is NAGVMQNPRHLVRRRGQEARLRCSPMKGHSHVYWYRQLPEEGLKFMVYLQKENIIDESGMPKERFSAEFPKEGPSILRIQQVVRGDSAAYFCASSPEGAVTDTQYFGPGTRLTVL.

The chain couples TRBV9 to TRBJ2-1; 10 bases map to TRBD1. The CDR3 is made up of 16 amino acids. In germline, CDR1 is SGDLS, CDR2 YYNGEE. Trimming took 4 bases from V and 1 from J; bases not matched to a gene: 5. In DNA form, the CDR3 reads TGTGCCAGCAGCTCGACAGGGGGCGCGTCCTACAATGAGCAGTTCTTC. Its translation: CASSSTGGASYNEQFF.

This chain links TRBV6-5 with TRBJ1-3, with D possibly being TRBD1 (6 bases). The V gene's germline CDR1 is MNHEY and CDR2 SVGAGI. The ends were cut back, 6 bases at V and 2 bases at J, with 11 bases in the middle. The CDR3 totals 14 residues. Written as DNA, the CDR3 is TGTGCCAGCAGGTTACAGGGTACTGGAAACACCATATATTTT. As protein: CASRLQGTGNTIYF.

The chain joins TRBV12-3 or TRBV12-4 to TRBJ2-5, with 7 bases identical to TRBD2. This CDR3 contains 13 residues. The V segment lost 10 bases and the J segment 1 base; nucleotides outside the gene matches: 6. This chain's CDR3 is CATREGTQETQYF. In DNA form, the CDR3 reads TGTGCCACCAGGGAGGGTACCCAAGAGACCCAGTACTTC.